A single sample is the source of the 8 T cell receptor beta chains below, sequenced in a study of T cell repertoires in aging, cancer and after chemotherapy. Multiplex touch-down PCR with TRB-A/B primers amplified rearranged V-D-J TRB sequences. Each CDR3 protein is one row after TCRdb ran MiXCR on the multiplex PCR reads. Among under 8,000 distinct CDR3 sequences, approximately 57% were seen once, and the ten largest hold approximately 2%. TCR beta rearrangements were amplified from peripheral blood genomic DNA. The specimen sequenced was blood. The receptors come from a human donor with a solid tumor.

The chain employs TRBV28 and TRBJ1-5, with a tentative D call TRBD1 (5 bases). Germline V gene sequence: CDR1 MDHEN, CDR2 SYDVKM. The CDR3 contains 14 residues. V lost 7 bases and J 7 bases, leaving 17 bases between the germline ends. The CDR3 sequence: CASNLHIRGQPQHF. The CDR3 DNA reads as TGTGCCAGCAACCTGCACATAAGGGGACAGCCCCAGCATTTT.

V usage is TRBV6-2 or TRBV6-3 and J usage is TRBJ2-3, with 8 nucleotides matching TRBD1. The CDR3 is 15 amino acids. V shed 2 bases, J shed 7 bases, and the junction held 8 bases outside the gene matches. The germline CDR1 and CDR2 sequences are MNHEY and SVGEGT. CDR3 coding DNA: TGTGCCAGCAGTTACCCAAGGACAGGGTTAAATACGCAGTATTTT. This codes for CASSYPRTGLNTQYF.

The chain has TRBV6-5 and TRBJ2-7; 7 positions agree with TRBD1. CDR3 length: 16 residues. Germline assignment: CDR1 MNHEY and CDR2 SVGAGI. The junction had 7 bases not matched to a gene; V was cut back by 0 bases and J by 2 bases. The CDR3 DNA is TGTGCCAGCAGTTACTCGACAGGGAAGCTTACCTACGAGCAGTACTTC. Encoded protein: CASSYSTGKLTYEQYF.

The V gene is TRBV28, the J gene TRBJ1-2; 8 bases map to TRBD1. This CDR3 has 15 residues. After removal of 1 base from V and 4 bases from J, the junction contained 5 bases not matched to a gene. Germline V CDR1 and CDR2: MDHEN, SYDVKM. CDR3 nucleotide sequence: TGTGCCAGCAGTTTATCCGGACAGGGAGGCTATGGCTACACCTTC. Its protein product is CASSLSGQGGYGYTF.

The gene calls are TRBV19 and TRBJ1-5; D possibly corresponds to TRBD1 (5 bases). Between the trimmed V and J ends, which lost 3 bases and 6 bases, there was a span of 12 bases. The germline V gene encodes CDR1 LNHDA and CDR2 SQIVND (reference sequence). The CDR3 totals 14 residues. CDR3: CASSMTTGVQPQHF. CDR3 nucleotide sequence: TGTGCCAGTAGTATGACGACGGGGGTTCAGCCCCAGCATTTT. Full variable domain (rest looked up from reference TRBV19 and TRBJ1-5): DGGITQSPKYLFRKEGQNVTLSCEQNLNHDAMYWYRQDPGQGLRLIYYSQIVNDFQKGDIAEGYSVSREKKESFPLTVTSAQKNPTAFYLCASSMTTGVQPQHFGDGTRLSIL.

This sequence joins TRBV19 and TRBJ2-1; D call uncertain. V was clipped by 7 bases and J by 12 bases, with 19 bases between them. The CDR3 sequence is 13 residues long. Germline V gene lookup returns CDR1 LNHDA and CDR2 SQIVND (reference sequence). The CDR3 sequence: CASMVPSSFGQFF. The CDR3 bases are TGTGCCAGTATGGTCCCCTCTTCTTTTGGGCAGTTCTTC.

The chain combines TRBV19 with TRBJ2-7; possibly TRBD2 for D (5 bases). This CDR3 is 13 amino acids long. Germline CDR1 and CDR2: LNHDA and SQIVND (reference sequence). The V and J ends lost 6 bases and 3 bases respectively, with 12 bases between them. CDR3 bases: TGTGCCAGTAGAAACGCCGGGGTCTACGAGCAGTACTTC. Translation gives CASRNAGVYEQYF. Full variable domain (remainder filled in from reference TRBV19 and TRBJ2-7): DGGITQSPKYLFRKEGQNVTLSCEQNLNHDAMYWYRQDPGQGLRLIYYSQIVNDFQKGDIAEGYSVSREKKESFPLTVTSAQKNPTAFYLCASRNAGVYEQYFGPGTRLTVT.

The V and J genes are TRBV27 and TRBJ2-7; 9 positions agree with TRBD2. The trim removed 8 bases at V and 2 bases at J, leaving 10 bases unmatched. The CDR3 extends over 15 amino acids. Germline CDR1 MNHEY, CDR2 SMNVEV (reference sequence). CDR3 DNA sequence: TGTGCCAGCGCCCCGGGGACTAGCCCGACCTACGAGCAGTACTTC. Amino acids: CASAPGTSPTYEQYF.